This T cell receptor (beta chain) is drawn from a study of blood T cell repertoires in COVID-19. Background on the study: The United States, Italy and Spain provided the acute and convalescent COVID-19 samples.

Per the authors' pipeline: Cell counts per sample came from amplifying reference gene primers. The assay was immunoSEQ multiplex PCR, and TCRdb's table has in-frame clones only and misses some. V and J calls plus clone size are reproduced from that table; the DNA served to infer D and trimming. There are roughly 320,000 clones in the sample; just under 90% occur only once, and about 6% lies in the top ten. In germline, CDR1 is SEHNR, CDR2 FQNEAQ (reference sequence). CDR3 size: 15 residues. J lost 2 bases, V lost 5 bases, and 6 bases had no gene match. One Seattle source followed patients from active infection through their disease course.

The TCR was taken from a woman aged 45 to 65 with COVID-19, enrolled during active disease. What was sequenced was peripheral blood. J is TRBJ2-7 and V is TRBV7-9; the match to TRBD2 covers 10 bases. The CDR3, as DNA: TGTGCCAGCAGCCTCGTGGGACTAGCGCCCTACGAGCAGTACTTC. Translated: CASSLVGLAPYEQYF.